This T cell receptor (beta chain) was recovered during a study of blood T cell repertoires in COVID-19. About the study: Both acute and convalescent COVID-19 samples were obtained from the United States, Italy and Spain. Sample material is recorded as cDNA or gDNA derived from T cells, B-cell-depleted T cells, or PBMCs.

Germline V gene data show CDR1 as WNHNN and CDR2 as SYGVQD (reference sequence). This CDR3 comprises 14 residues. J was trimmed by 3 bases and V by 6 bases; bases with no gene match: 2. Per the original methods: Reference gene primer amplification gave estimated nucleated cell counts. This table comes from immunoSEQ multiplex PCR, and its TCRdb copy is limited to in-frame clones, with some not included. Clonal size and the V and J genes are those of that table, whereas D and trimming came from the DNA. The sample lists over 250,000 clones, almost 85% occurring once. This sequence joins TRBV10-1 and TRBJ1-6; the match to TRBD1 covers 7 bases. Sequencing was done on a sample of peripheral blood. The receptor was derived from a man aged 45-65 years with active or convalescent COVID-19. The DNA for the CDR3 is TGCGCCAGCAGCCGGGACAGCTATAATTCACCCCTCCACTTT. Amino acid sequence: CASSRDSYNSPLHF.